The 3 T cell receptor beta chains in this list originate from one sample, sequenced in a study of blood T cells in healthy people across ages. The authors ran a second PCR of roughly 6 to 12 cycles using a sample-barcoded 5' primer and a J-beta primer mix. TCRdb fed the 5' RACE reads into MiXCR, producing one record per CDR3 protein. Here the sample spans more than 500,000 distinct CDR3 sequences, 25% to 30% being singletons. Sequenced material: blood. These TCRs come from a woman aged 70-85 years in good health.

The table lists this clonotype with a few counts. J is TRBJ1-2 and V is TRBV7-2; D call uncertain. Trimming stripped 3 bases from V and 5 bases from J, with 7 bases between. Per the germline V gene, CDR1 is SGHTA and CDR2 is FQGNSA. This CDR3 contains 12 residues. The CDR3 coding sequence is TGTGCCAGCAGCTTCGGACTTTATGGCTACACCTTC. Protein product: CASSFGLYGYTF.

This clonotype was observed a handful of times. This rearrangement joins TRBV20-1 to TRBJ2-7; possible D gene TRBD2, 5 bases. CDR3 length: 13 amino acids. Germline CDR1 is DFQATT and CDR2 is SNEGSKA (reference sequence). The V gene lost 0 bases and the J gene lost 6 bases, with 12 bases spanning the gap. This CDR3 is CSARDPLASEQYF. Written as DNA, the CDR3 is TGCAGTGCTAGAGATCCGCTAGCAAGCGAGCAGTACTTC.

DNA for the CDR3: TGCAGTGCTCCCTCGGCGGGACAGGGGTCTTCCACCGGGGAGCTGTTTTTT. Amino acid sequence: CSAPSAGQGSSTGELFF. The rearrangement joins TRBV20-1 to TRBJ2-2; TRBD1 aligns across 10 bases. This CDR3 is 17 amino acids long. The germline gives CDR1 DFQATT, CDR2 SNEGSKA (reference sequence). The V gene end was trimmed by 5 bases and the J gene end by 4 bases; junction bases not matched to a gene: 13.